The 21 T cell receptor beta chains presented below share a single source sample, sequenced in a study of T cell changes during pregnancy in multiple sclerosis. The data were produced by immunoSEQ multiplex PCR, yet TCRdb's version contains in-frame clones alone and is incomplete. In the table there are 15,000 to 20,000 clones, around 87% of which are singletons. Sample: CD8+ T cells from peripheral blood mononuclear cells, taken in the third trimester of pregnancy. These receptors were taken from a female donor in good health, enrolled as a control in a pregnancy study.

The rearrangement links TRBV28 to TRBJ2-5; perhaps TRBD1 as D (6 bases). Germline V gene data show CDR1 as MDHEN and CDR2 as SYDVKM. V shed 5 bases and J shed 1 base, with 14 bases lying between them. CDR3 length: 15 residues. The CDR3 here is CASSPVPRGQETQYF. CDR3 nucleotides: TGTGCCAGCAGTCCCGTCCCCAGGGGCCAAGAGACCCAGTACTTC.

This chain connects TRBV29-1 to TRBJ2-5; a weak D match, TRBD1 (5 bases). The CDR3 runs to 12 residues. Trimming removed 3 bases at V and 4 bases at J, with 9 bases between. Germline CDR1 is SQVTM and CDR2 is ANQGSEA. CDR3 sequence (DNA): TGCAGCGTTGACAGGGTAGGAGAGACCCAGTACTTC. The encoded protein is CSVDRVGETQYF. The full variable domain, rest sourced from reference TRBV29-1 and TRBJ2-5, is SAVISQKPSRDICQRGTSLTIQCQVDSQVTMMFWYRQQPGQSLTLIATANQGSEATYESGFVIDKFPISRPNLTFSTLTVSNMSPEDSSIYLCSVDRVGETQYFGPGTRLLVL.

V and J are TRBV7-9 and TRBJ2-1, with D maybe TRBD1 (5 bases). There are 15 residues in the CDR3. V lost 3 bases to trimming and J lost 8 bases, with 17 bases between them. CDR1 is SEHNR and CDR2 is FQNEAQ in the germline V gene (reference sequence). CDR3 DNA sequence: TGTGCCAGCAGCTTGGGTGGGCAGGGTAATCATGAGCAGTTCTTC. Translation gives CASSLGGQGNHEQFF.

V gene TRBV27 combines with J gene TRBJ2-7; 9 positions agree with TRBD2. The CDR3 is 15 residues long. Per the germline V gene, CDR1 is MNHEY and CDR2 is SMNVEV (reference sequence). V lost 2 bases and J lost 2; bases outside the gene matches: 4. The DNA of the CDR3 is TGTGCCAGCAGTTTAAATCCTAGCGGGACCTACGAGCAGTACTTC. Its protein is CASSLNPSGTYEQYF.

The chain has TRBV6-4 and TRBJ1-5; a weak D match, TRBD1 (5 bases). CDR1 is MRHNA, CDR2 SNTAGT, per germline. V lost 5 bases and J 4 bases, leaving 9 bases between the germline ends. There are 13 residues in the CDR3. DNA for the CDR3: TGTGCCAGCAGTACAGGAGAGAATCAGCCCCAGCATTTT. It codes for CASSTGENQPQHF.

The chain employs TRBV4-3 and TRBJ2-3; 12 nucleotides line up with TRBD2. This CDR3 spans 17 amino acids. The ends lost 0 bases at V and 4 bases at J; junction bases unmatched: 5. The germline CDR1 and CDR2 sequences are LGHNA and YSLEER. The chain's CDR3 is CASSQDWLAGGPDTQYF. For the CDR3, the DNA is TGCGCCAGCAGCCAAGATTGGCTAGCGGGAGGGCCAGATACGCAGTATTTT.

The rearrangement links TRBV7-3 to TRBJ2-1; 10 positions agree with TRBD2. The CDR3 consists of 16 residues. V lost 6 bases, J lost 4 bases, and 9 bases stayed unmatched. CDR1 is SGHTA, CDR2 FQGTGA, per germline. In DNA, the CDR3 is TGTGCCAGCAGACTTCCGGGACTAGCGAGGTACAATGAGCAGTTCTTC. Translated: CASRLPGLARYNEQFF.

This chain uses TRBV5-1 with TRBJ2-7, with unresolved D. V lost 0 bases to trimming and J lost 6 bases, with 4 bases between them. The germline gives CDR1 SGHRS, CDR2 YFSETQ. The CDR3 contains 11 residues. The CDR3 protein is CASSLGPEQYF. The CDR3 DNA follows: TGCGCCAGCAGCTTGGGGCCCGAGCAGTACTTC.

The gene calls are TRBV10-3 and TRBJ2-3; 11 bases line up with TRBD2. Germline lookup yields CDR1 ENHRY and CDR2 SYGVKD. V shed 7 bases and J 0 bases; nucleotides not matched to a gene: 6. This CDR3 comprises 16 residues. The CDR3 reads CAINQASGGSTDTQYF. CDR3 coding DNA: TGTGCCATCAATCAGGCTAGCGGGGGGAGCACAGATACGCAGTATTTT.

CDR3 sequence reads: CASSLYIASGTSGANVLTF. CDR3 bases: TGTGCCAGCAGTTTATATATAGCAAGCGGAACGTCGGGGGCCAACGTCCTGACTTTC. The chain uses TRBV28 and TRBJ2-6, with D possibly being TRBD2 (5 bases). There are 19 residues in the CDR3. V was pared by 1 base and J by 4 bases, with 20 bases between. CDR1 MDHEN and CDR2 SYDVKM come from the germline V gene.

V and J are TRBV19 and TRBJ2-2, with TRBD2 as a possible D gene (5 bases). This CDR3 spans 14 amino acids. Germline values: CDR1 LNHDA, CDR2 SQIVND (reference sequence). The V end was cut by 0 bases, the J end by 9 bases, with 11 bases between. CDR3 region: CASSIDLEGRELFF. As DNA, the CDR3 is TGTGCCAGTAGTATAGATCTTGAGGGCCGGGAGCTGTTTTTT.

This chain connects TRBV5-4 to TRBJ1-1; D gene uncertain. Germline-derived CDR1 and CDR2 are SGHNT and YYREEE (reference sequence). Trimming shortened V by 3 bases and J by 5 bases, and 14 bases separated the two germline ends. The CDR3 consists of 14 residues. The CDR3 loop reads CASSWTRGGTEAFF. The DNA of the CDR3 is TGTGCCAGCAGCTGGACCCGGGGAGGTACTGAAGCTTTCTTT.

V gene TRBV7-9 combines with J gene TRBJ2-7; the D gene is possibly TRBD1 (6 bases). Per the germline V gene, CDR1 is SEHNR and CDR2 is FQNEAQ (reference sequence). Trimming cost V 7 bases and J 0 bases, with 19 bases left between them. This CDR3 comprises 16 residues. The CDR3 DNA sequence: TGTGCCAGCAACCTGGTCGGTACAGGGAGCTCCTACGAGCAGTACTTC. This gives the protein CASNLVGTGSSYEQYF.

The rearrangement uses TRBV7-6 and TRBJ1-1; 8 bases agree with TRBD1. V trimming: 7 bases; J trimming: 1 base; junction bases outside the gene matches: 8. The length of the CDR3 is 15 residues. The germline V gene has CDR1 SGHVS and CDR2 FNYEAQ. CDR3 in DNA: TGTGCCAGCAAGACGTTGGGGACAGGGAACACTGAAGCTTTCTTT. Protein product: CASKTLGTGNTEAFF.

The rearrangement joins TRBV27 to TRBJ2-7; the match to TRBD2 covers 9 bases. Unmatched junction bases numbered 8, after V lost 7 bases and J lost 1 base. CDR1 and CDR2 from the germline V gene are MNHEY and SMNVEV (reference sequence). The CDR3 has 15 amino acids. DNA of the CDR3: TGTGCCAGCACCCGAAGTCTAGCGGGATCCTACGAGCAGTACTTC. Translating gives CASTRSLAGSYEQYF.

The gene calls are TRBV12-5 and TRBJ2-1; 10 bases align to TRBD2. CDR1 and CDR2 from the germline V gene are LGHNT and FRNRAP. This CDR3 contains 20 residues. V was pared by 1 base and J by 3 bases, with 15 bases of the junction left unmatched. The CDR3 sequence is CASGLGGGSSSGSLYNEQFF. The DNA for the CDR3 is TGTGCTAGTGGTTTGGGTGGAGGGAGCTCTAGCGGGAGTCTCTACAATGAGCAGTTCTTC.

The gene calls are TRBV28 and TRBJ2-7; 10 positions match TRBD1. Germline V gene data show CDR1 as MDHEN and CDR2 as SYDVKM. This CDR3 contains 15 residues. After removal of 6 bases from V and 6 bases from J, the junction contained 11 bases not matched to a gene. The CDR3: CASSSTGTGDGEQYF. CDR3 DNA: TGTGCCAGCAGCTCTACCGGGACAGGGGATGGCGAGCAGTACTTC.

This clone has a single count. The chain joins TRBV27 to TRBJ1-1, with TRBD1 matching over 9 bases. CDR1 is MNHEY, CDR2 SMNVEV, per germline (reference sequence). V lost 6 bases to trimming and J lost 1 base; unmatched junction nucleotides: 12. The CDR3 has 17 amino acids. The CDR3 here is CASSQLGQGFSNTEAFF. Written as DNA, the CDR3 is TGTGCCAGCAGCCAACTCGGACAGGGGTTTTCGAACACTGAAGCTTTCTTT.

This chain joins TRBV28 and TRBJ2-3, with a tentative D call TRBD1 (5 bases). The CDR3 runs to 15 residues. In germline, CDR1 is MDHEN, CDR2 SYDVKM. Trimming pared 5 bases from V and 4 bases from J, leaving 16 bases between. The CDR3 region has the DNA TGTGCCAGCAGTCCCCCGTGGGGCCAGCCAGATACGCAGTATTTT. Protein sequence: CASSPPWGQPDTQYF.

This clone was seen only once. The rearrangement uses TRBV10-3 and TRBJ1-2; 7 positions match TRBD1. The CDR3 spans 15 residues. Germline assignment: CDR1 ENHRY and CDR2 SYGVKD. The junction had 6 bases not matched to a gene; V was cut back by 2 bases and J by 3 bases. CDR3 region: CAISEEGTAYYGYTF. The CDR3 DNA follows: TGTGCCATCAGTGAGGAAGGGACAGCCTACTATGGCTACACCTTC.

This chain joins TRBV10-1 and TRBJ1-1; D possibly corresponds to TRBD1 (6 bases). The CDR3 is 14 amino acids. In germline, CDR1 is WNHNN, CDR2 SYGVQD (reference sequence). Trimming cost V 6 bases and J 3 bases, with 14 bases left between them. In nucleotides, the CDR3 is TGCGCCAGCAGAGCAGGGACAAGATACACTGAAGCTTTCTTT. It yields the protein CASRAGTRYTEAFF.